A selection of T cell receptor beta chains follows, all from one sample in a study of blood T cell repertoires in COVID-19. TCRdb's copy holds only in-frame clones and misses some; the assay was immunoSEQ multiplex PCR. The repertoire holds about 160,000 clones, more than 75% seen once, with 7% in the top ten. Material for sequencing was PBMCs or T cells enriched from blood (not recorded which). These receptors originate from a woman aged 45-65 years who had recovered from COVID-19. The CDR3 runs from the conserved cysteine through the conserved F or W. Each record gives: V gene, D gene, clone size, J gene, CDR3 DNA, CDR3 protein. D genes are given only for firm matches. Clone size appears in some rows only: once, few, many, or a class for an expanded clone.

TRBV9,-,-,TRBJ2-1,TGTGCCAGCAGCGTAAGTACGGGTGGAGAGCAGTTCTTC,CASSVSTGGEQFF
TRBV19,-,-,TRBJ2-6,TGTGCCAGTAGATCCAGCCCCAGGTCTGGGGCCAACGTCCTGACTTTC,CASRSSPRSGANVLTF
TRBV11-2,TRBD1,-,TRBJ2-5,TGTGCCAGCAGCTTAGGTGGGACCGGGACAGGGGGAGAGACCCAGTACTTC,CASSLGGTGTGGETQYF
TRBV5-1,TRBD1,-,TRBJ1-2,TGCGCCAGCAGCCTCAACGCGGGACAGGGGATAGGTGGCTACACCTTC,CASSLNAGQGIGGYTF
TRBV7-2,-,few,TRBJ2-7,TGTGCCAGCAGCTACTCAGGTGGGGGGACCTACGAGCAGTACTTC,CASSYSGGGTYEQYF
TRBV30,-,-,TRBJ1-5,TGTGCCTGGAGCCGCCCGGGAACCACTCAGCCCCAGCATTTT,CAWSRPGTTQPQHF
TRBV3-1/TRBV3-2,-,-,TRBJ1-2,TGTGCCAGCAGCCAAGAGGCAGGGTGGAGCTACACCTTC,CASSQEAGWSYTF
TRBV6-5,-,-,TRBJ1-5,TGTGCCAGCAGTCAGGGCATGTCCCGGCCCCAGCATTTT,CASSQGMSRPQHF
TRBV18,-,-,TRBJ1-4,TGTGCCAGCTCACCCCAGGGTCGTGAAAAACTGTTTTTT,CASSPQGREKLFF
TRBV15,TRBD2,few,TRBJ2-7,TGTGCCACCAGCAGAACCCGCGGGAGGGTGATTCACGAGCAGTACTTC,CATSRTRGRVIHEQYF
TRBV19,-,-,TRBJ2-1,TGTGCCAGTAGTGTTCAAAGGGGAGGCAATGAGCAGTTCTTC,CASSVQRGGNEQFF
TRBV9,TRBD1,-,TRBJ1-1,TGTGCCAGCAGGAGGACAGGGGGCAGCACTGAAGCTTTCTTT,CASRRTGGSTEAFF
TRBV24-1,TRBD2,-,TRBJ2-1,TGTGCCACCAGTGATCCTAGCGGGATAGACAATGAGCAGTTCTTC,CATSDPSGIDNEQFF
TRBV6-5,TRBD1,-,TRBJ1-1,TGTGCCAGCAGCCGCAGACAGGGGAGGACTGAAGCTTTCTTT,CASSRRQGRTEAFF
TRBV6-1,-,-,TRBJ1-6,TGTGCCAGCAGTGAAGAACGGTTTTCACCCCTCCACTTT,CASSEERFSPLHF
TRBV19,TRBD2,-,TRBJ2-2,TGTGCCAGTACTCAGCGGGAGGTTTCCGGGGAGCTGTTTTTT,CASTQREVSGELFF